This passage covers 29 T cell receptor beta chains from one sample sequenced in a study of OX40 agonist ivuxolimab in advanced cancers. Assay: immunoSEQ multiplex PCR; the TCRdb copy retains only in-frame clones and omits some. Of tens of thousands of clones listed, 70% to 90% are singletons. Sample: CD4+ or CD8+ T cells sorted from blood, taken in a trial of the OX40 agonist ivuxolimab. The receptors come from an adult with an advanced solid tumor such as melanoma, head and neck, liver or kidney cancer.

This rearrangement joins TRBV19 to TRBJ1-1, with 7 bases lining up with TRBD1. In germline, CDR1 is LNHDA, CDR2 SQIVND (reference sequence). The CDR3 contains 15 residues. The V and J ends lost 5 bases and 4 bases, in that order; junction bases with no gene match: 10. Written as DNA, the CDR3 is TGTGCCAGTAGTGGGGGGCGACAGGGTAGCACTGAAGCTTTCTTT. Its protein product is CASSGGRQGSTEAFF.

The rearrangement uses TRBV27 and TRBJ2-5; D is ambiguous. Trimming stripped 5 bases from V and 5 bases from J, with 18 bases between. The V gene's germline CDR1 is MNHEY and CDR2 SMNVEV (reference sequence). The CDR3 contains 15 residues. The CDR3 sequence is CASSPSPDLRETQYF. The DNA of the CDR3 is TGTGCCAGCAGTCCTTCCCCGGATTTGCGGGAGACCCAGTACTTC.

The rearrangement uses TRBV28 and TRBJ1-5, with 10 bases aligning to TRBD1. The CDR3 spans 15 residues. Germline-derived CDR1 and CDR2 are MDHEN and SYDVKM. J lost 4 bases, V lost 5 bases, and 5 bases had no gene match. CDR3 nucleotide sequence: TGTGCCAGCAGTGTTTGGGGACAGGGGAATCAGCCCCAGCATTTT. This encodes CASSVWGQGNQPQHF.

The J gene is TRBJ2-3, the V gene TRBV7-9; D gene ambiguous. This CDR3 comprises 14 residues. V was shortened by 2 bases and J by 2 bases, with 8 bases between the two germline ends. CDR1 and CDR2 (germline): SEHNR, FQNEAQ (reference sequence). CDR3: CASSLMDHTDTQYF. The DNA of the CDR3 is TGTGCCAGCAGCTTAATGGACCACACAGATACGCAGTATTTT.

The gene calls are TRBV28 and TRBJ1-1; 7 nucleotides line up with TRBD1. Per the germline V gene, CDR1 is MDHEN and CDR2 is SYDVKM. This CDR3 has 13 amino acids. V gave up 6 bases and J gave up 7 bases; unmatched junction bases: 8. CDR3 bases: TGTGCCAGCAGCCGGACAGGTAATATTGAAGCTTTCTTT. Residues: CASSRTGNIEAFF.

The sample holds one count of this clone. The chain joins TRBV21-1 to TRBJ1-1; the DNA was not compared with TRBD1, the D call given in the table. TRBV21-1 is termed a pseudogene. The CDR3 has 16 amino acids. Here the CDR3 DNA reads TGTGCCAGCAGCAAAGCCTGGACAGGTTCGAACACTGAAGCTTTCTTT. Translating gives CASSKAWTGSNTEAFF.

The rearrangement uses TRBV11-2 and TRBJ2-7; 7 bases fit TRBD1. Germline loops: CDR1 SGHAT, CDR2 FQNNGV. Trimming took 4 bases from V and 5 from J; bases not matched to a gene: 5. CDR3 size: 13 residues. The CDR3 nucleotides read TGTGCCAGCAGCTCGGGACAGTACGACGAGCAGTACTTC. It translates to CASSSGQYDEQYF.

This chain links TRBV4-3 with TRBJ2-1; D uncertain. Between the trimmed V and J ends, which lost 0 bases and 7 bases, there was a span of 10 bases. CDR1 is LGHNA and CDR2 is YSLEER in the germline V gene. The CDR3 has 14 amino acids. CDR3 amino acids: CASSQDRALNEQFF. The DNA for the CDR3 is TGCGCCAGCAGCCAAGATAGGGCCCTAAATGAGCAGTTCTTC.

This clone has just one count. The CDR3 nucleotides are TGTGCCAGCAGTTTTTACGGTCAGCCCCAGCATTTT. As protein: CASSFYGQPQHF. This rearrangement joins TRBV27 to TRBJ1-5; no clear D. Looked up from germline, CDR1 is MNHEY and CDR2 is SMNVEV (reference sequence). This CDR3 contains 12 residues. V shed 3 bases and J shed 6 bases, with 6 bases lying between them.

As to this clone: Other DNA sequences in this specimen translate into the identical CDR3. The chain recombines TRBV11-2 with TRBJ2-1, with D possibly matching TRBD1 (5 bases). Germline V gives CDR1 SGHAT, CDR2 FQNNGV. The ends were cut back, 2 bases at V and 1 base at J, with 9 bases in the middle. The CDR3 runs to 15 residues. CDR3 bases: TGTGCCAGCAGCTTACAGGGTGGATCCTACAATGAGCAGTTCTTC. Protein product: CASSLQGGSYNEQFF.

The gene calls are TRBV7-6 and TRBJ1-2; 12 bases line up with TRBD1. Germline V gives CDR1 SGHVS, CDR2 FNYEAQ. Unmatched junction bases numbered 12, after V lost 5 bases and J lost 8 bases. The length of the CDR3 is 16 residues. The CDR3 bases are TGTGCCAGCAGCACCGGGACAGGGGGCGATCTCAACGGCTACACCTTC. Translated: CASSTGTGGDLNGYTF.

J is TRBJ2-7 and V is TRBV2; TRBD1 matches 9 bases. The V gene's germline CDR1 is SNHLY and CDR2 FYNNEI. The CDR3 is 13 residues long. V lost 7 bases and J lost 4; bases outside the gene matches: 5. The CDR3 DNA reads TGTGCCAGCACTCAACAGGGGGCATACGAGCAGTACTTC. This encodes CASTQQGAYEQYF.

V usage is TRBV5-1 and J usage is TRBJ2-1; D is perhaps TRBD2 (6 bases). Trimming took off 0 bases at V and 9 bases at J, with 16 bases between the two ends. Germline V lookup: CDR1 SGHRS, CDR2 YFSETQ. CDR3 length equals 15 residues. Written as DNA, the CDR3 is TGCGCCAGCAGCTTGGATCAGGGCAGGAGGGTTGAGCAGTTCTTC. Its translation is CASSLDQGRRVEQFF. Filled out from reference TRBV5-1 and TRBJ2-1, the complete variable domain reads KAGVTQTPRYLIKTRGQQVTLSCSPISGHRSVSWYQQTPGQGLQFLFEYFSETQRNKGNFPGRFSGRQFSNSRSEMNVSTLELGDSALYLCASSLDQGRRVEQFFGPGTRLTVL.

This rearrangement joins TRBV27 to TRBJ2-3; D unresolved. V lost 6 bases, J lost 3 bases, and 13 bases lay in between. CDR1 is MNHEY and CDR2 is SMNVEV in the germline V gene (reference sequence). CDR3 size: 14 residues. In DNA, the CDR3 is TGTGCCAGCAGCTTAGGTGGTCATACAGATACGCAGTATTTT. Protein: CASSLGGHTDTQYF.

V and J are TRBV11-2 and TRBJ2-5; D ambiguous. V was pared by 1 base and J by 4 bases, with 13 bases between. Germline CDR1 reads SGHAT; CDR2 reads FQNNGV. The CDR3 contains 15 residues. The CDR3 DNA is TGTGCCAGCAGCTTAGTGGGCGGTTCTGGAGAGACCCAGTACTTC. Translation: CASSLVGGSGETQYF.

The J gene is TRBJ2-7, the V gene TRBV28; perhaps TRBD2 as D (6 bases). The CDR3 totals 15 residues. V lost 6 bases and J lost 0, with 15 bases in between. Per the germline V gene, CDR1 is MDHEN and CDR2 is SYDVKM. The CDR3 coding sequence is TGTGCCAGCAGCTCGGGACTCCTCAGCTCCTACGAGCAGTACTTC. This codes for CASSSGLLSSYEQYF.

Only a few counts were recorded for this clone. V is TRBV11-2 and J is TRBJ2-7; perhaps TRBD2 as D (6 bases). Trimming took off 1 base at V and 7 bases at J, with 11 bases between the two ends. Germline CDR1 reads SGHAT; CDR2 reads FQNNGV. The CDR3 covers 13 residues. CDR3 loop: CASSLGGTLEQYF. CDR3 nucleotide sequence: TGTGCCAGCAGCTTAGGCGGGACGCTGGAGCAGTACTTC. Based on the CDR3 plus reference TRBV11-2 and TRBJ2-7, the full variable domain is EAGVAQSPRYKIIEKRQSVAFWCNPISGHATLYWYQQILGQGPKLLIQFQNNGVVDDSQLPKDRFSAERLKGVDSTLKIQPAKLEDSAVYLCASSLGGTLEQYFGPGTRLTVT.

The chain carries TRBV4-3 and TRBJ2-7; no clear D gene. This CDR3 contains 14 residues. V lost 0 bases to trimming and J lost 0 bases, with 6 bases between them. Germline CDR1 is LGHNA and CDR2 is YSLEER. CDR3 region: CASSQDGFSYEQYF. In DNA form, the CDR3 reads TGCGCCAGCAGCCAAGACGGTTTCTCCTACGAGCAGTACTTC.

The CDR3, as DNA: TGTGCCAGCAGTGAAAAAGGGATGAAGGAGACCCAGTACTTC. Residues: CASSEKGMKETQYF. The gene calls are TRBV25-1 and TRBJ2-5; no clear D. Trimming removed 2 bases at V and 5 bases at J, with 12 bases between. CDR1 and CDR2 from the germline V gene are MGHDK and SYGVNS. The CDR3 totals 14 residues.

In the case of this clone: The junction departs from the called germline gene at one end, perhaps through a read error. The chain uses TRBV7-2 and TRBJ1-2; D is perhaps TRBD1 (6 bases). The CDR3 is 17 residues long. CDR1 and CDR2 (germline): SGHTA, FQGNSA. CDR3 residues: CASSQDPKARDKDGYTF. The DNA for the CDR3 is TGCGCCAGCAGCCAAGATCCCAAAGCCCGGGACAAAGATGGCTACACCTTC.

The J gene is TRBJ1-2, the V gene TRBV2; D unresolved. V lost 2 bases and J 6 bases, leaving 10 bases between the germline ends. Germline V lookup: CDR1 SNHLY, CDR2 FYNNEI. The CDR3 totals 13 residues. CDR3 sequence reads: CASSEYFGDGYTF. CDR3 nucleotides: TGTGCCAGCAGTGAATATTTCGGGGATGGCTACACCTTC.

The CDR3 region has the DNA TGTGCAAGTCGCTTAGCGCGGTGTAGTGGGGACAGGCGATACACCGGGGAGCTGTTTTTT. It yields the protein CASRLARCSGDRRYTGELFF. The J gene is TRBJ2-2, the V gene TRBV12-2; TRBD1, the table's D call, was not compared with the DNA. TRBV12-2 is termed a pseudogene. The CDR3 runs to 20 residues.

The count of this clone is one. V gene TRBV7-8 combines with J gene TRBJ2-5; 10 nucleotides align to TRBD2. J lost 4 bases, V lost 5 bases, and 4 bases had no gene match. CDR1 SGHVS and CDR2 FQNEAQ come from the germline V gene. CDR3 length equals 14 residues. The CDR3 coding sequence is TGTGCCAGCAGCAATAGCGGGAGGAGAGAGACCCAGTACTTC. This gives the protein CASSNSGRRETQYF. The complete variable domain, with remaining parts taken from reference TRBV7-8 and TRBJ2-5, reads GAGVSQSPRYKVAKRGQDVALRCDPISGHVSLFWYQQALGQGPEFLTYFQNEAQLDKSGLPSDRFFAERPEGSVSTLKIQRTQQEDSAVYLCASSNSGRRETQYFGPGTRLLVL.

The CDR3 spells CASSVVRAGANTGELFF. DNA of the CDR3: TGTGCCAGCAGCGTAGTTCGAGCGGGAGCTAACACCGGGGAGCTGTTTTTT. V gene TRBV9 combines with J gene TRBJ2-2; 8 bases align to TRBD2. Germline values: CDR1 SGDLS, CDR2 YYNGEE. This CDR3 is 17 amino acids long. V was pared by 0 bases and J by 2 bases, with 6 bases of the junction left unmatched.

The chain employs TRBV5-4 and TRBJ2-3; possible D gene TRBD2, 6 bases. CDR3 length equals 15 residues. Trimming cost V 0 bases and J 3 bases, with 11 bases left between them. Germline V CDR1 and CDR2: SGHNT, YYREEE (reference sequence). CDR3 sequence (DNA): TGTGCCAGCAGCTTGGGGGTAGCGGATACAGATACGCAGTATTTT. Translated: CASSLGVADTDTQYF.

CDR3 nucleotides: TGTGCCAGCAGCTTAGTTCAGGGTAGAGGCTACACCTTC. Encoded protein: CASSLVQGRGYTF. The chain carries TRBV11-2 and TRBJ1-2; possibly TRBD1 for D (5 bases). V was trimmed by 1 base and J by 8 bases, leaving 11 bases between them. The CDR3 spans 13 residues. Germline CDR1 is SGHAT and CDR2 is FQNNGV.

V gene TRBV28 combines with J gene TRBJ2-7; the D gene could be TRBD1 or TRBD2 (5 bases each). Germline V gene data show CDR1 as MDHEN and CDR2 as SYDVKM. Trimming stripped 7 bases from V and 2 bases from J, with 15 bases between. CDR3 size: 14 residues. CDR3: CASTPRDRTYEQYF. The CDR3 DNA reads as TGTGCCAGCACCCCACGGGACCGTACCTACGAGCAGTACTTC.

The chain combines TRBV10-3 with TRBJ1-5, with no clear D. CDR1 is ENHRY and CDR2 is SYGVKD in the germline V gene. The CDR3 is made up of 14 amino acids. With 6 bases removed from V and 2 bases from J, the gap between germline ends came to 11 bases. CDR3 sequence: CAISPGAGNQPQHF. The DNA for the CDR3 is TGTGCCATCAGCCCGGGTGCCGGCAATCAGCCCCAGCATTTT.

This clone was seen just once. V and J are TRBV7-9 and TRBJ2-7; D gene ambiguous. The CDR3 spans 13 residues. Germline CDR1 and CDR2: SEHNR and FQNEAQ (reference sequence). Trimming pared 3 bases from V and 1 base from J, leaving 7 bases between. The DNA for the CDR3 is TGTGCCAGCAGCTTCATGGGGTCCTACGAGCAGTACTTC. Protein product: CASSFMGSYEQYF.